The clone carrying this TCR beta chain was recorded a few times. Its target is unknown. V shed 5 bases and J shed 0 bases, with 13 bases lying between them. Germline assignment: CDR1 SGHTA and CDR2 FQGTGA. This CDR3 is built from 15 residues. The data were taken from a study of blood T cells in healthy people across ages. Findings and limits, study-wide: PBMCs left unsorted prevented a conclusive naive versus antigen-experienced comparison. Diversity figures based on one million T cells were deemed too low. Comparison with aged donors showed that long-lived donors had more naive CD4+ cells and higher diversity.

Together with a sample-barcoded 5' primer, a J-beta primer mix was included in a second PCR lasting roughly 7 to 11 cycles. TCRdb re-derived calls from the 5' RACE reads in MiXCR, one entry per CDR3 protein. The sample has some 690,000 distinct CDR3 sequences, approximately 21% seen once. V is TRBV7-3 and J is TRBJ1-2; no definite D call. The sample was blood. The receptor comes from a man between 65 and 79 years old in good health. CDR3 sequence: CASSPRSGPNYGYTF. In DNA, the CDR3 is TGTGCCAGCAGCCCCCGGAGCGGACCTAACTATGGCTACACCTTC.